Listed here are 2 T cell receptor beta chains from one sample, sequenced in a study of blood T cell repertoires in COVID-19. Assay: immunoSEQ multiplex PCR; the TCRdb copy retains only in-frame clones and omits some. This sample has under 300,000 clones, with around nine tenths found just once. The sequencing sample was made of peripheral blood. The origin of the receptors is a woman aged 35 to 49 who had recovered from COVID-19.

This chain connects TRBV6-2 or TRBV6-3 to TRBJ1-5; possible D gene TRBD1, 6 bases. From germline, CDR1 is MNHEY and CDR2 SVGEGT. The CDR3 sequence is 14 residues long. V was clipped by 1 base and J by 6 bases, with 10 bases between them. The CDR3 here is CASSYFNRAQPQHF. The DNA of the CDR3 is TGTGCCAGCAGTTACTTTAACAGGGCTCAGCCCCAGCATTTT.

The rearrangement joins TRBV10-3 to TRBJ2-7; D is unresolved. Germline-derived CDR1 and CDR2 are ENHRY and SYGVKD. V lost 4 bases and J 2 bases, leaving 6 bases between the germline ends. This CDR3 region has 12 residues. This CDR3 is CAISAVAYEQYF. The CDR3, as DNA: TGTGCCATCAGTGCAGTGGCCTACGAGCAGTACTTC.